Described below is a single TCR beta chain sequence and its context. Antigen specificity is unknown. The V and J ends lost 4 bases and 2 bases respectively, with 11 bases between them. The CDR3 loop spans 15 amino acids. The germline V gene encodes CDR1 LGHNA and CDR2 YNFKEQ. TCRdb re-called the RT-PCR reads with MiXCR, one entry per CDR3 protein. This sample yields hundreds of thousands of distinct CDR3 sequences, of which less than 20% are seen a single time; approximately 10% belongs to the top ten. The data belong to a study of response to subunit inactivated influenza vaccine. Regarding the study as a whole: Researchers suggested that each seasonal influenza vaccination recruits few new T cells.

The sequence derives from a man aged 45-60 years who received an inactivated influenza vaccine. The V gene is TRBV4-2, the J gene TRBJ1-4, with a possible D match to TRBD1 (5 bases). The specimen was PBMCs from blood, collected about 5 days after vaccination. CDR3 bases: TGTGCCAGCAGCCCTCCCAGGGTGACTAATGAAAAACTGTTTTTT. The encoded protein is CASSPPRVTNEKLFF.